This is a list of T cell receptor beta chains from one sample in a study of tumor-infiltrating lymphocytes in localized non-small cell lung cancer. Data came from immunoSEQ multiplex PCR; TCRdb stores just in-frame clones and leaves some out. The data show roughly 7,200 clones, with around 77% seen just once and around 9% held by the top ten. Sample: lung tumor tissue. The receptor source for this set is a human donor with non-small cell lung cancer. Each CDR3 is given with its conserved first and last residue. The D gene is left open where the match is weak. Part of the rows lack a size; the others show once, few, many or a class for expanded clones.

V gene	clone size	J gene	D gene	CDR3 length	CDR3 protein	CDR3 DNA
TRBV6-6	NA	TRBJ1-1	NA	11	CASRGGTEAFF	TGTGCCAGCAGAGGGGGCACTGAAGCTTTCTTT
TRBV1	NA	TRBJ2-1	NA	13	CTSSQDPAGEQFF	TGCACCAGCAGCCAAGATCCTGCGGGGGAGCAGTTCTTC
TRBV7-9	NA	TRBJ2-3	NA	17	CALRTYGRDGVTDTQYF	TGTGCCTTGCGGACGTATGGGCGGGACGGTGTCACAGATACGCAGTATTTT
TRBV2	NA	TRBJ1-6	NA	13	CASRIGFSSPLHF	TGTGCCAGCAGGATCGGATTTAGTTCACCCCTCCACTTT
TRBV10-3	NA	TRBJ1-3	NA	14	CAISDDRSGNTIYF	TGTGCCATCAGTGATGACCGCTCTGGAAACACCATATATTTT
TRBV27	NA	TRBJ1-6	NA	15	CASSTRPSQGSPLHF	TGTGCCAGCAGTACCCGGCCAAGCCAGGGTTCACCCCTCCACTTT
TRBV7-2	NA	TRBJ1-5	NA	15	CASSLAGTFNQPQHF	TGTGCCAGCAGCCTGGCAGGGACATTCAATCAGCCCCAGCATTTT
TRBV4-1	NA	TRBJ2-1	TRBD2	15	CASSFQRDLYNEQFF	TGCGCCAGCAGCTTCCAGCGGGACCTTTACAATGAGCAGTTCTTC
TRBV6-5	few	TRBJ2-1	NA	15	CASSYSFTSPNEQFF	TGTGCCAGCAGTTACTCGTTCACTAGCCCCAATGAGCAGTTCTTC
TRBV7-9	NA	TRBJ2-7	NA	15	CASSPGQGSRYEQYF	TGTGCCAGCAGCCCAGGGCAGGGGTCCCGCTACGAGCAGTACTTC
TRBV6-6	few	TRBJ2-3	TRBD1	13	CASGTGNMDTQYF	TGTGCCAGTGGGACAGGGAATATGGATACGCAGTATTTT
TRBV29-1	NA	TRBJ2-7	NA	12	CSVAATGTEQYF	TGCAGCGTTGCCGCTACAGGGACCGAGCAGTACTTC